This T cell receptor beta chain comes out of a study of shared clonotypes between healthy human individuals (dated by TCRdb to 2020 to 2022). Some background on the complete study: Three men and two women, aged 18 to 49 years, made up the cohort. To estimate repertoire size and how much clonotypes are shared between individuals, the study performed deep sequencing of blood TCR repertoires from roughly five healthy adults. For each donor, CD4 naive and CD4 memory were each run on three plates, CD8 naive on two plates, and CD8 memory on one plate. Between about 0.9 and 9 billion PBMCs per donor were obtained by leukapheresis. Libraries were prepared and TCR repertoires were sequenced by different laboratories using diverse techniques, in order to increase sequencing depth and limit assay-specific biases. Summary of the overall study and its limitations: When four donors were compared, the shared fraction of clonotypes was about 5% for naive CD4, about 4% for naive CD8, 2.3% for memory CD4, and less than 0.5% for memory CD8. Sampling was restricted to blood, and TCR repertoires in tissue are likely to differ from TCR repertoires in blood. Larger estimated clonotype richness was generally found for naive subsets than for memory subsets. Pairwise subsampling led to the expectation that sequencing depth would affect the degree of clonotype sharing among donors. Clonotypes shared by all four sorted-subset donors showed higher generation probabilities than non-shared clonotypes. Rarefaction of sorted-subset datasets indicated incomplete sequencing despite the large sequencing depth. Because the study included a small number of donors, the genetic and exposure-history diversity represented was limited.

Using the deep immunoSEQ assay, multiplex PCR amplified TCR CDR3 regions from genomic DNA. Genomic DNA extracted from each cell subset was distributed evenly over all wells of several immunoSEQ 96-well plates, and each plate served as one replicate. Each replicate PCR for sorted subsets received roughly 0.2 ug genomic DNA, equal to about 29,000 T cell genomes. The purified libraries were quantified using a Qubit 3.0 fluorometer, sized with a Bioanalyzer 2100, and then quantified again using the KAPA Library Quantification kit. Each immunoSEQ 96-well plate was sequenced on its own single-read 150-cycle Illumina NextSeq 550 flow cell. In the source study's methods: Because the immunoSEQ output held only junctional sequences and lacked quality scores, the filtering could not match the filtering applied to full-length reads. Sequences were annotated with PyIR, a Python wrapper for IgBLAST v1.9, using IMGT germline references to assign V/J genes and CDR3. Reads were filtered out if the reads had weak V/J assignments (E-value above 1e-6), no CDR3, stop codons, out-of-frame junctions, or ambiguous translated residues. V3J clonotypes were defined by identical inferred V gene, J gene, and CDR3 amino acid sequence. The percentage overlap between two repertoires was calculated by dividing the number of shared unique clonotypes by the size of the smaller repertoire. Richness of each repertoire was evaluated using RTK rarefaction, the Chao1 estimator, and Recon v2.1 estimates of unobserved clonotypes. Generation probabilities for all TCRbeta clonotypes obtained by the gDNA method from several donors were computed using OLGA. What TCRdb holds here is the immuneACCESS table cut down to in-frame rearrangements. Part of the clones is not present; checked against another copy, under half of the missing clones reflect an unresolved V gene, and the others are unexplained. V and J calls and clone size are as listed in that table; D and trimming were resolved from the DNA. Counted in this sample were approximately 980,000 clones; about 80% of them appeared once. The ten top clones hold over 1.3% of the sample.

The germline V gene specifies SGHRS as CDR1 and YFSETQ as CDR2. V and J lose 2 bases and 1 base, and a span of 16 bases separates them. From cysteine to phenylalanine, the CDR3 is 16 amino acids long. CDR3 DNA only is kept here, 48 bases in frame from base 1. Donors were healthy HIV-negative adults with no recently reported acute infections or vaccinations. Every donor was a Caucasian adult living in Nashville, Tennessee, USA. CD4+ T cells were enriched by magnetic negative selection; naive cells were then positively selected on CD45RA, and the negative fraction formed the memory subset. After blood collection by leukapheresis, PBMCs were isolated using Ficoll-Histopaque density gradient centrifugation and then cryopreserved in the vapor phase of liquid nitrogen. Analytical flow cytometry was used to check the purity and quantity of each magnetically sorted T cell population. Each sorted fraction had its genomic DNA isolated and then quantified by UV absorbance on a Nanodrop 2000c.

For this clone: It lacks a known antigen. One base away there is no much larger clone; base qualities are not given.

The rearranged chain carries TRBV5-1 and TRBJ2-7, with TRBD1 as a weak D call on 5 bases. The sequence derives from a young man in good health. Sequenced material: memory CD4+ T cells sorted from blood. Read against the paper, the sample's cell subset or site label means: CD45RA-negative fraction. In nucleotides, the sequence is TGCGCCAGCAGCTTAGAGACAGCGATCAATTCCTACGAGCAGTACTTC. It specifies CASSLETAINSYEQYF.